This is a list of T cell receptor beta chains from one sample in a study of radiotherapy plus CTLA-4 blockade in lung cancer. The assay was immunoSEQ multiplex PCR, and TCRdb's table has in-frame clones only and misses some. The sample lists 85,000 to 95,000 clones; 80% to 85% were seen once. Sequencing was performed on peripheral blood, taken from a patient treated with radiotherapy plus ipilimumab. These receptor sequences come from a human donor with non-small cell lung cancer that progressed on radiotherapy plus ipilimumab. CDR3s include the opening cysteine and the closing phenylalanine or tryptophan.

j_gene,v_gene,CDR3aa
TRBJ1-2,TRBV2,CASSEGGQGVYGYTF
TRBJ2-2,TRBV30,CAWSAGLAPGELFF
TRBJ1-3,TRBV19,CASNNNQGVDGNTIYF
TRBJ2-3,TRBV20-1,CSALDDTQYF
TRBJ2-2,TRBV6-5,CASSYGTDNTGELFF
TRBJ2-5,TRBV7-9,CASSAPWTVQETQYF
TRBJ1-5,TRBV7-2,CASSPGGSNQPQHF
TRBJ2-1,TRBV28,CASRSYGQGPENEQFF
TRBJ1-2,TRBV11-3,CASRRDSSNYGYTF
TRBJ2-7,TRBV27,CASSLSLAATPRPEQYF
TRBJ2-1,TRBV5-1,CASNPPGGGEQFF
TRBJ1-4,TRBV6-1,CASSGGPNEKLFF
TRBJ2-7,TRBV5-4,CASSPSIGSYEQYF
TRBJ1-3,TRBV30,CAWRRQGISGNTIYF
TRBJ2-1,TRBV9,CASSPPFVGSWGNEQFF
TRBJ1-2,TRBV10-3,CAILDRELNGYTF
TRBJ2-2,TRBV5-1,CASSLAAFTGELFF
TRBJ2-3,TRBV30,CAWSVKVQGGDTQYF
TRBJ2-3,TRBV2,CASTRLAGGEADTQYF
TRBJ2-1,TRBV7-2,CASSWRDSTSPNEQFF
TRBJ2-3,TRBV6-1,CASRPRDSGVAQYF
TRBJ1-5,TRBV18,CASSPGWDRAQPQHF
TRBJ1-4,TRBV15,CATSRDRGYGEKLFF
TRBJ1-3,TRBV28,CASSPAGTGTTGNTIYF
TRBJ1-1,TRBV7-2,CASSLDRGLSEAFF
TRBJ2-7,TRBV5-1,CASSVGFGSYEQYF
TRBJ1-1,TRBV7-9,CASLPPGAQNTEAFF
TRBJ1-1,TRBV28,CASSPGSYTEAFF
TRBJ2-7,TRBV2,CASSERAAGQGAKYF
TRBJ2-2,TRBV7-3,CASSLLAPGELFF
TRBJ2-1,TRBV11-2,CASTGFSYNEQFF
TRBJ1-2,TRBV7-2,CASSLYPQFYGYTF
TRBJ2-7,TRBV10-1,CASSESGVNEQYF
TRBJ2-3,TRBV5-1,CASSLGAGSTDTQYF
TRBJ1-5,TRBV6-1,CASNQGSGNQPQHF
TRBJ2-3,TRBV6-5,CASSYGQATDTQYF
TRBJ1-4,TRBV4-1,CASSQVPMGTNEKLFF
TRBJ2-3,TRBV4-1,CASSQWDGDTDTQYF
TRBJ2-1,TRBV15,CATSRVAGVGNEQFF
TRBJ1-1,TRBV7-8,CASSRTGQGIEAFF
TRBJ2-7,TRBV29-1,CSVEDRAGGLDEQYF
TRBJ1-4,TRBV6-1,CASTTREGLEKLFF